These 24 T cell receptor beta chains came from one sample sequenced in a study of T cells in pancreatic ductal adenocarcinoma. Profiling relied on immunoSEQ multiplex PCR, and the TCRdb table lists in-frame clones only, not all of them. The table has 15,000 to 20,000 clones, roughly 90% seen once; the top ten hold approximately 1%. No neoadjuvant therapy was given to the selected pancreatic ductal adenocarcinoma patients before their surgery. Source material: PBMCs. Every receptor here comes from a human donor with pancreatic ductal adenocarcinoma.

The chain carries TRBV30 and TRBJ2-1, with TRBD2 matching over 11 bases. Germline V gene data show CDR1 as GTSNPN and CDR2 as SVGIG (reference sequence). V shed 0 bases, J shed 5 bases, and the junction held 3 bases outside the gene matches. The CDR3 is 15 residues long. The CDR3 nucleotides are TGTGCCTGGAGTGTTCTAGCGGGGGGAGACAATGAGCAGTTCTTC. Protein product: CAWSVLAGGDNEQFF.

This clone has only a few counts. The chain has TRBV5-6 and TRBJ2-7, with TRBD1 as a possible D gene (6 bases). The CDR3 consists of 15 residues. V lost 4 bases and J lost 3, with 17 bases in between. Germline values: CDR1 SGHDT, CDR2 YYEEEE. CDR3 loop: CASSPESAGDYEQYF. The DNA for the CDR3 is TGTGCCAGCAGCCCCGAGTCCGCAGGGGACTACGAGCAGTACTTC.

The chain employs TRBV2 and TRBJ2-4; D possibly corresponds to TRBD2 (7 bases). Germline CDR1 SNHLY, CDR2 FYNNEI. Trimming shortened V by 1 base and J by 9 bases, and 16 bases separated the two germline ends. The CDR3 consists of 15 residues. The DNA of the CDR3 is TGTGCCAGCAGTGAAGGGGGTGCGGGGGCGAGCATTCAGTACTTC. Its protein is CASSEGGAGASIQYF.

V usage is TRBV5-1 and J usage is TRBJ1-1; no firm D call. Trimming took off 0 bases at V and 3 bases at J, with 12 bases between the two ends. The CDR3 consists of 15 residues. Germline CDR1 reads SGHRS; CDR2 reads YFSETQ. The CDR3, as DNA: TGCGCCAGCAGCTTGGCCCTTCAGCGGGACACTGAAGCTTTCTTT. It specifies CASSLALQRDTEAFF.

The rearrangement links TRBV30 to TRBJ1-1; 7 positions agree with TRBD1. CDR3 length equals 15 residues. The V gene's germline CDR1 is GTSNPN and CDR2 SVGIG (reference sequence). After removal of 1 base from V and 0 bases from J, the junction contained 5 bases not matched to a gene. The CDR3 DNA sequence: TGTGCCTGGAGTGGAGGGGGCTCCATGAACACTGAAGCTTTCTTT. Protein: CAWSGGGSMNTEAFF.

This chain joins TRBV19 and TRBJ2-1, with D perhaps TRBD1 (6 bases). CDR3 length: 15 amino acids. V lost 3 bases and J lost 8, with 17 bases in between. Germline V gene sequence: CDR1 LNHDA, CDR2 SQIVND (reference sequence). CDR3 loop: CASSIRDTPRDEQFF. The CDR3 region has the DNA TGTGCCAGTAGTATCCGGGACACCCCGCGAGATGAGCAGTTCTTC. The whole variable domain, remainder taken from reference TRBV19 and TRBJ2-1, is DGGITQSPKYLFRKEGQNVTLSCEQNLNHDAMYWYRQDPGQGLRLIYYSQIVNDFQKGDIAEGYSVSREKKESFPLTVTSAQKNPTAFYLCASSIRDTPRDEQFFGPGTRLTVL.

This clone was picked up one time. This chain uses TRBV6-5 with TRBJ1-4; D is possibly TRBD1 (6 bases). The CDR3 loop spans 15 amino acids. V dropped 5 bases and J dropped 3 bases, with 13 bases sitting between them. Germline V gene data show CDR1 as MNHEY and CDR2 as SVGAGI. The CDR3 is CASSTGGASNEKLFF. The CDR3 DNA follows: TGTGCCAGCAGTACCGGGGGGGCGTCTAATGAAAAACTGTTTTTT.

The chain couples TRBV7-2 to TRBJ1-6; D not resolved. The germline V and J ends were trimmed by 2 bases and 7 bases, with 18 bases remaining between them. The CDR3 extends over 17 amino acids. Germline-derived CDR1 and CDR2 are SGHTA and FQGNSA. The DNA for the CDR3 is TGTGCCAGCAGCTTAAAAATTATCCGGGAGTTAAATTCACCCCTCCACTTT. It translates to CASSLKIIRELNSPLHF.

The chain employs TRBV2 and TRBJ2-1; no clear D. Germline V lookup: CDR1 SNHLY, CDR2 FYNNEI. Trimming removed 7 bases at V and 6 bases at J, with 7 bases between. CDR3 size: 11 residues. DNA for the CDR3: TGTGCCAGCAAGAGGAGCAATGAGCAGTTCTTC. It encodes CASKRSNEQFF.

Regarding this clone: The same CDR3 arises from other DNA sequences in this sample as well. This rearrangement joins TRBV11-1 to TRBJ2-2; the match to TRBD2 covers 14 bases. Trimming removed 4 bases from V and 7 bases from J; junction bases left unmatched: 5. The CDR3 is made up of 16 amino acids. Germline values: CDR1 SGHAT, CDR2 FQDESV (reference sequence). The CDR3, as DNA: TGTGCCAGCAGCTCGGGACTAGCGGGGGTCATCGGGGAGCTGTTTTTT. This gives the protein CASSSGLAGVIGELFF.

The gene calls are TRBV2 and TRBJ2-1; D perhaps matches TRBD2 (5 bases). V lost 2 bases, J lost 5 bases, and 16 bases lay in between. The germline gives CDR1 SNHLY, CDR2 FYNNEI. The CDR3 spans 16 residues. The CDR3 coding sequence is TGTGCCAGCAGTGAAAGGTCAGCGGAACAAAACAATGAGCAGTTCTTC. As protein: CASSERSAEQNNEQFF.

A single count supports this clone. The chain is built from TRBV19 and TRBJ2-1, with TRBD1 matching 8 bases. The germline CDR1 and CDR2 sequences are LNHDA and SQIVND (reference sequence). V dropped 3 bases and J dropped 4; count of bases not matched to a gene: 5. This CDR3 comprises 15 residues. CDR3 in amino acids: CASSIWDRSYNEQFF. CDR3 bases: TGTGCCAGTAGTATTTGGGACAGGAGTTACAATGAGCAGTTCTTC.

V is TRBV7-9 and J is TRBJ2-5, with unresolved D. V lost 2 bases to trimming and J lost 5 bases, with 9 bases between them. Germline CDR1 SEHNR, CDR2 FQNEAQ (reference sequence). The CDR3 is made up of 13 amino acids. The CDR3 DNA is TGTGCCAGCAGCTTACTCCGTTCGGAGACCCAGTACTTC. This translates into CASSLLRSETQYF.

The V gene is TRBV5-1, the J gene TRBJ2-7; TRBD1 aligns across 8 bases. The CDR3 totals 16 residues. CDR1 and CDR2 from the germline V gene are SGHRS and YFSETQ. With 3 bases clipped from V and 2 bases from J, the junction kept 10 bases outside the gene matches. Written as DNA, the CDR3 is TGCGCCAGCAGCTCGGGACAGGAGGACTTTGCCTACGAGCAGTACTTC. It is translated as CASSSGQEDFAYEQYF.

The gene calls are TRBV4-3 and TRBJ2-1; 9 nucleotides agree with TRBD2. The CDR3 is 16 residues long. Germline-derived CDR1 and CDR2 are LGHNA and YSLEER. Losses at the gene ends were 0 bases for V and 8 bases for J; bases not matched to a gene: 8. CDR3 DNA: TGCGCCAGCAGCCAAGATGGGACTAGCTACTCCGATGAGCAGTTCTTC. This translates into CASSQDGTSYSDEQFF.

This clone was seen only a few times. The chain uses TRBV9 and TRBJ1-4, with unresolved D. This CDR3 contains 14 residues. V lost 0 bases, J lost 8 bases, and 11 bases lay in between. CDR1 and CDR2 (germline): SGDLS, YYNGEE. The CDR3 nucleotides are TGTGCCAGCAGCGTAGGATCCAACGGGGAAAAACTGTTTTTT. It specifies CASSVGSNGEKLFF.

V is TRBV28 and J is TRBJ1-6, with 8 bases fitting TRBD1. Germline CDR1 is MDHEN and CDR2 is SYDVKM. The length of the CDR3 is 15 residues. Trimming at V came to 5 bases and at J to 8 bases, leaving 8 bases not matched to a gene. CDR3 region: CASSLDRGGYSPLHF. Written as DNA, the CDR3 is TGTGCCAGCAGTCTTGACAGGGGAGGTTATTCACCCCTCCACTTT.

The gene calls are TRBV29-1 and TRBJ1-1; D not resolved. This CDR3 comprises 14 residues. V was pared by 5 bases and J by 0 bases, with 13 bases between. In germline, CDR1 is SQVTM, CDR2 ANQGSEA. The CDR3: CSVTGLAVNTEAFF. In DNA, the CDR3 is TGCAGCGTTACGGGTCTCGCAGTGAACACTGAAGCTTTCTTT.

The chain recombines TRBV6-1 with TRBJ2-1; D not certain. The V end was cut by 8 bases, the J end by 6 bases, with 14 bases between. Germline CDR1 reads MNHNS; CDR2 reads SASEGT. The CDR3 is made up of 13 amino acids. The CDR3 region has the DNA TGTGCCAGCTCGTCGGGTTTGGGCAATGAGCAGTTCTTC. Translation: CASSSGLGNEQFF.

This clone occurred once. The genes are TRBV7-2 and TRBJ1-1, with TRBD1 matching over 9 bases. The V segment lost 4 bases and the J segment 4 bases; nucleotides outside the gene matches: 7. The CDR3 sequence is 15 residues long. Germline loops: CDR1 SGHTA, CDR2 FQGNSA. The CDR3 DNA reads TGTGCCAGCAGCTCCGTCGACAGGGGGACCACTGAAGCTTTCTTT. This encodes CASSSVDRGTTEAFF.

This chain connects TRBV7-9 to TRBJ1-1, with D unclear. Per the germline V gene, CDR1 is SEHNR and CDR2 is FQNEAQ (reference sequence). Trimming took off 0 bases at V and 2 bases at J, with 10 bases between the two ends. The CDR3 has 15 residues. CDR3 nucleotide sequence: TGTGCCAGCAGCTTAGCAGGGAGCGGTAACACTGAAGCTTTCTTT. Encoded protein: CASSLAGSGNTEAFF.

V is TRBV5-1 and J is TRBJ2-2, with D hard to call. The CDR3 extends over 14 amino acids. V was cut by 0 bases and J by 6 bases, with 9 bases left in between. Germline assignment: CDR1 SGHRS and CDR2 YFSETQ. CDR3 loop: CASSLGSIAGELFF. Here the CDR3 DNA reads TGCGCCAGCAGCTTGGGGAGTATCGCCGGGGAGCTGTTTTTT.

The CDR3, as DNA: TGTGCCAGCAGTCAACTAGCGGGTTACACCGGGGAGCTGTTTTTT. It yields the protein CASSQLAGYTGELFF. The rearrangement joins TRBV6-6 to TRBJ2-2; 9 bases line up with TRBD2. This CDR3 is 15 amino acids long. Germline CDR1 reads MNHNY; CDR2 reads SVGAGI (reference sequence). The V segment lost 5 bases and the J segment 3 bases; nucleotides outside the gene matches: 4.

This sequence joins TRBV29-1 and TRBJ1-2, with TRBD1 as a possible D gene (5 bases). Trimming removed 6 bases at V and 2 bases at J, with 13 bases between. This CDR3 spans 13 amino acids. Germline V gene sequence: CDR1 SQVTM, CDR2 ANQGSEA. The CDR3 here is CSVVGGKNYGYTF. CDR3 coding DNA: TGCAGCGTCGTGGGGGGGAAAAACTATGGCTACACCTTC.